Listed below are T cell receptor beta chains from one sample, sequenced in a study of radiotherapy plus CTLA-4 blockade in lung cancer. Data came from immunoSEQ multiplex PCR; TCRdb stores just in-frame clones and leaves some out. The data show about 77,000 clones, with 70% to 85% seen just once and 9.9% held by the top ten. The sequencing here drew on peripheral blood, taken from a patient treated with radiotherapy plus ipilimumab. These receptor sequences come from a human donor with non-small cell lung cancer whose response to radiotherapy plus ipilimumab could not be evaluated. The CDR3 runs from the conserved cysteine through the conserved F or W. D genes are given only for firm matches. Some rows mark clone size as missing; the rest say once, few, many or name a class of expanded clone.

v_gene: TRBV5-1; j_gene: TRBJ2-7; d_gene: TRBD1; abundance: .; CDR3nt: TGCGCCAGCAGCTTGGACGACAGGGTCGGCGAGCAGTACTTC; CDR3aa: CASSLDDRVGEQYF
v_gene: TRBV19; j_gene: TRBJ1-1; d_gene: TRBD1; abundance: .; CDR3nt: TGTGCCGGCATTCAACAGGGGCAACAAGCTTTCTTT; CDR3aa: CAGIQQGQQAFF
v_gene: TRBV19; j_gene: TRBJ2-3; d_gene: TRBD1; abundance: .; CDR3nt: TGTGCCAGTATGGACAGGGGTAGCACAGATACGCAGTATTTT; CDR3aa: CASMDRGSTDTQYF
v_gene: TRBV28; j_gene: TRBJ2-7; d_gene: TRBD2; abundance: .; CDR3nt: TGTGCCATTCGGACTAGCGGGATCTACGAGCAGTACTTC; CDR3aa: CAIRTSGIYEQYF
v_gene: TRBV6-5; j_gene: TRBJ1-4; d_gene: TRBD1; abundance: .; CDR3nt: TGTGCCAGCAGTTACTTCCCCGGGACAGGGGATGAAAAACTGTTTTTT; CDR3aa: CASSYFPGTGDEKLFF
v_gene: TRBV5-1; j_gene: TRBJ2-5; d_gene: .; abundance: .; CDR3nt: TGCGCCAGCAGCTACAACCAAGAGACCCAGTACTTC; CDR3aa: CASSYNQETQYF
v_gene: TRBV10-3; j_gene: TRBJ2-7; d_gene: .; abundance: few; CDR3nt: TGTGCCATCAGTGAGTCAAGGGGAAGCTCCTACGAGCAGTACTTC; CDR3aa: CAISESRGSSYEQYF
v_gene: TRBV11-2; j_gene: TRBJ1-3; d_gene: TRBD1; abundance: .; CDR3nt: TGTGCCAGCAGCTTAGATCTAAGGGGTTTCGACAGGGGCGGAAACACCATATATTTT; CDR3aa: CASSLDLRGFDRGGNTIYF
v_gene: TRBV7-9; j_gene: TRBJ2-5; d_gene: .; abundance: .; CDR3nt: TGTGCCAGCAGGTTAAAAGAGATCCAGTACTTC; CDR3aa: CASRLKEIQYF
v_gene: TRBV28; j_gene: TRBJ1-2; d_gene: .; abundance: .; CDR3nt: TGTGCCAGCGCCCTCCAGGGGCACTATGGCTACACCTTC; CDR3aa: CASALQGHYGYTF
v_gene: TRBV7-9; j_gene: TRBJ1-5; d_gene: .; abundance: few; CDR3nt: TGTGCCAGCAGCCACTCCAGCAATCAGCCCCAGCATTTT; CDR3aa: CASSHSSNQPQHF
v_gene: TRBV27; j_gene: TRBJ1-6; d_gene: .; abundance: .; CDR3nt: TGTGCCAGCAGTTTTGGCCATTCACCCCTCCACTTT; CDR3aa: CASSFGHSPLHF
v_gene: TRBV11-1; j_gene: TRBJ2-7; d_gene: TRBD1; abundance: .; CDR3nt: TGTGCCAGCAGCATAGGACAGGGCTACGAGCAGTACTTC; CDR3aa: CASSIGQGYEQYF
v_gene: TRBV5-1; j_gene: TRBJ2-2; d_gene: TRBD2; abundance: .; CDR3nt: TGCGCCAGCAGCCTAGGGACTACCACCGGGGAGCTGTTTTTT; CDR3aa: CASSLGTTTGELFF
v_gene: TRBV19; j_gene: TRBJ2-7; d_gene: TRBD2; abundance: .; CDR3nt: TGTGCCAGTAGTGCTAGCGGGAGGACCTCGTATGGGGGGGCGTACGAGCAGTACTTC; CDR3aa: CASSASGRTSYGGAYEQYF
v_gene: TRBV11-3; j_gene: TRBJ1-1; d_gene: .; abundance: .; CDR3nt: TGTGCCAGCAGTTCAAGGGGTCCCTTGAACACTGAAGCTTTCTTT; CDR3aa: CASSSRGPLNTEAFF
v_gene: TRBV20-1; j_gene: TRBJ2-1; d_gene: .; abundance: .; CDR3nt: TGCAGTGCTCGACTCATCAATGAGCAGTTCTTC; CDR3aa: CSARLINEQFF
v_gene: TRBV7-6; j_gene: TRBJ2-5; d_gene: TRBD2; abundance: .; CDR3nt: TGTGCCAGCAGCTTGAGGGGACTAGGTACAGAAGAGACCCAGTACTTC; CDR3aa: CASSLRGLGTEETQYF
v_gene: TRBV7-3; j_gene: TRBJ2-5; d_gene: TRBD2; abundance: .; CDR3nt: TGTGCCAGCAGCTCGACTAGCGGGGAGACCCAGTACTTC; CDR3aa: CASSSTSGETQYF
v_gene: TRBV6-1; j_gene: TRBJ2-6; d_gene: .; abundance: few; CDR3nt: TGTGCCAGCGCGCGAGGGGCCAACGTCCTGACTTTC; CDR3aa: CASARGANVLTF
v_gene: TRBV6-5; j_gene: TRBJ1-2; d_gene: .; abundance: few; CDR3nt: TGTGCCAGCACCGGGACTTCTTCCGGCTACACCTTC; CDR3aa: CASTGTSSGYTF
v_gene: TRBV19; j_gene: TRBJ2-7; d_gene: TRBD1; abundance: .; CDR3nt: TGTGCCAGTAGTACCCGGACAGGGGCTCTTATGGGATACGAGCAGTACTTC; CDR3aa: CASSTRTGALMGYEQYF